This T cell receptor (beta chain) was recorded in a study of T cell clonality in common variable immunodeficiency. No CVID subject was ill or on immunomodulatory drugs when sampled. Donors gave about 5 to 9 ml heparinized peripheral whole blood. Turning to this clone: The antigen is unknown. The read finishes 3 residues shy of the CDR3 end, and the germline J gene is used to complete it.

General observations from the study: TCRbeta clonality was increased in CVID versus healthy controls. Fewer deletions and N-nucleotide insertions were reportedly seen in common variable immunodeficiency TCR beta sequences. Shared TCRbeta clones were fewer between CVID subjects than controls.

Measured with immunoSEQ multiplex PCR; TCRdb has only the in-frame clones, and not every one. The sample is made up of 25,000 to 30,000 clones, none counted only once. The CDR3 runs to 18 residues. The V segment lost 7 bases and the J segment 0 bases; nucleotides outside the gene matches: 8. The germline CDR1 and CDR2 sequences are SNHLY and FYNNEI. The chain has TRBV2 and TRBJ2-2; 13 bases map to TRBD2. The clonotype comes from a human donor with common variable immunodeficiency. The sequencing input was peripheral blood mononuclear cells. The CDR3 reads CASNRLAGGISNTGELFF. CDR3 bases read: TGTGCCAGCAATCGACTAGCGGGGGGTATATCGAACACCGGGGAG.